Listed here is a single T cell receptor beta chain. PCR amplification relied on 60 Vbeta primers (plus 13 Jbeta primers). The protocol was immunoSEQ multiplex PCR, while the TCRdb copy is restricted to in-frame clones and leaves out a portion. This sample carries about 180,000 clones, around four fifths of them seen once, and the ten largest clones take approximately 2.1%. This sample was taken from a study of cytomegalovirus exposure and HLA in healthy donors. The V gene's germline CDR1 is LNHNV and CDR2 YYDKDF (reference sequence). Trimming cost V 3 bases and J 0 bases, with 14 bases left between them. This CDR3 comprises 16 residues.

Sample: PBMCs. The receptor comes from a woman in her twenties or thirties in good health and CMV-seronegative. The chain combines TRBV15 with TRBJ1-2; D is uncertain. In DNA, the CDR3 is TGTGCCACCAGCAGTGAGGGAGGGATGGCTAACTATGGCTACACCTTC. Protein sequence: CATSSEGGMANYGYTF. The variable domain in full, with the rest retrieved from reference TRBV15 and TRBJ1-2, is DAMVIQNPRYQVTQFGKPVTLSCSQTLNHNVMYWYQQKSSQAPKLLFHYYDKDFNNEADTPDNFQSRRPNTSFCFLDIRSPGLGDTAMYLCATSSEGGMANYGYTFGSGTRLTVV.